The sequence of this T cell receptor beta chain was determined in a study of CD4+ T cells in melanoma. There are a few counts of this clone. No antigen is known for it. The V end was cut by 4 bases, the J end by 7 bases, with 19 bases between. The CDR3 is 16 residues long. Germline-derived CDR1 and CDR2 are SEHNR and FQNEAQ (reference sequence). Study observations and caveats: Neoantigen-specific CD4+ T cells in melanoma reportedly had diverse differentiation states. CD8+ T cell, macrophage and B cell function reportedly correlated with neoantigen-specific CD4+ T cells.

Sequenced by immunoSEQ multiplex PCR; TCRdb stores in-frame clones only, minus some. The sample yields fewer than 5,000 clones, 60% to 80% seen once. This chain connects TRBV7-9 to TRBJ2-2, with a tentative D call TRBD1 (7 bases). The TCR originated in a human donor with melanoma. Sequencing was performed on cells from a culture (not recorded whether cultured in vitro). CDR3 amino acids: CASSSLNYRGGGELFF. CDR3 DNA: TGTGCCAGCAGCTCCCTCAACTACAGGGGAGGCGGGGAGCTGTTTTTT.